This T cell receptor beta chain was recovered during a study of cytomegalovirus exposure and HLA in healthy donors. Study details: Drawn from HLA-typed donors, some 80 million unique TCRs were held in an early data release.

Overall study results and limits: In an earlier analysis, in approximately 630 donors, most V segments appeared productive either ~87% or ~30% of the time. When analyzed later, a missense DCLRE1C variant was found to be linked to TCR beta V- and J-gene trimming. Common viral pathogens were later found to be apparently linked to several of the most significant clusters.

As to this clone: Its antigen is not identified.

Germline trimming cut 5 bases from V and 8 bases from J; bases unmatched to any gene: 8. From germline, CDR1 is LNHDA and CDR2 SQIVND (reference sequence). CDR3 size: 14 residues. Primers: 60 Vbeta forward and 13 Jbeta reverse. Assay: immunoSEQ multiplex PCR; the TCRdb copy retains only in-frame clones and omits some. Among some 98,000 clones listed, about 81% were seen once. The sample consisted of PBMCs. The sequence derives from a man aged 35 to 55 in good health and CMV-seronegative. This chain uses TRBV19 with TRBJ1-4; 7 nucleotides agree with TRBD1. This CDR3 is CASSLDRIGEKLFF. DNA for the CDR3: TGTGCCAGTAGTCTGGACAGGATCGGCGAAAAACTGTTTTTT.